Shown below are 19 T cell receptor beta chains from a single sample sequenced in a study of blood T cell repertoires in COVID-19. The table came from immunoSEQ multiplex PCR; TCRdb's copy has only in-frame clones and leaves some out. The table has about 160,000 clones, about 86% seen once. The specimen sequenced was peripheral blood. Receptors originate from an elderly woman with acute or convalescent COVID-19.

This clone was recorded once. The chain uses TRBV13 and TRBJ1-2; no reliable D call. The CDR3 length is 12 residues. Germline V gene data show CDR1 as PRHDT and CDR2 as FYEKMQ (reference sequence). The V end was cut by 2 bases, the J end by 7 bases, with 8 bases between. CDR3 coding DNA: TGTGCCAGCAGCTTACAAGGAGGTGGCTACACCTTC. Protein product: CASSLQGGGYTF.

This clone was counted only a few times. For the CDR3, the DNA is TGCGCCAGCAGCCGCCCTCGGACAGGGTTAGGCACTGAAGCTTTCTTT. Its translation: CASSRPRTGLGTEAFF. The V and J genes are TRBV4-1 and TRBJ1-1; 8 bases match TRBD1. J lost 4 bases, V lost 4 bases, and 11 bases had no gene match. The CDR3 length is 16 residues. Germline CDR1 MGHRA, CDR2 YSYEKL.

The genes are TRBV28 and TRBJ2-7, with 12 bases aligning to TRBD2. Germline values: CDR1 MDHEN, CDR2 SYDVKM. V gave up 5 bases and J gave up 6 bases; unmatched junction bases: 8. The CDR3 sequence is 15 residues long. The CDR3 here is CASSPLAGGPVEQYF. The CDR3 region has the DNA TGTGCCAGCAGTCCCCTAGCGGGAGGGCCGGTCGAGCAGTACTTC.

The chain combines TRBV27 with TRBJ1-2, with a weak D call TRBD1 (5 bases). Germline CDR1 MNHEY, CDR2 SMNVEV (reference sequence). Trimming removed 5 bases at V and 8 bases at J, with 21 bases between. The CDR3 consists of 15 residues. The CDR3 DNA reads TGTGCCAGCAGTCTCCACCGGGACCGGGGAGGGGGCTACACCTTC. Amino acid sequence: CASSLHRDRGGGYTF.

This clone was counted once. For the CDR3, the DNA is TGTGCCAGCAGTGATTTTGGACTAGCGGAAGAGACCCAGTACTTC. Protein sequence: CASSDFGLAEETQYF. J is TRBJ2-5 and V is TRBV6-1; 10 nucleotides line up with TRBD2. Germline CDR1 and CDR2: MNHNS and SASEGT. V was clipped by 3 bases and J by 3 bases; unmatched bases: 4. The CDR3 spans 15 residues.

The CDR3 region is CATSDYRGDQPQHF. The DNA of the CDR3 is TGTGCCACCAGTGATTACAGGGGGGATCAGCCCCAGCATTTT. This rearrangement joins TRBV24-1 to TRBJ1-5; 8 bases line up with TRBD1. With 2 bases clipped from V and 5 bases from J, the junction kept 1 base outside the gene matches. In germline, CDR1 is KGHDR, CDR2 SFDVKD. The CDR3 has 14 amino acids.

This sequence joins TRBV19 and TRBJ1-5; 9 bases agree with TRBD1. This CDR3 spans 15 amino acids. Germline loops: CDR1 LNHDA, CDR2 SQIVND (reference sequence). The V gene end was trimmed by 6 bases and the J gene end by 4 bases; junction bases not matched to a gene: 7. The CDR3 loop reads CASRRQGGQNQPQHF. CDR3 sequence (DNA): TGTGCCAGTAGACGACAGGGGGGACAGAATCAGCCCCAGCATTTT.

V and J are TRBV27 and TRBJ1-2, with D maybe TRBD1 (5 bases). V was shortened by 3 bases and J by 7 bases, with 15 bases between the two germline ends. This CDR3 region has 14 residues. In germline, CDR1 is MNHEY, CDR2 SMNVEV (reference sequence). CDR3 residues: CASSFRQGQSGYTF. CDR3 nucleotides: TGTGCCAGCAGTTTCCGGCAGGGTCAAAGTGGCTACACCTTC.

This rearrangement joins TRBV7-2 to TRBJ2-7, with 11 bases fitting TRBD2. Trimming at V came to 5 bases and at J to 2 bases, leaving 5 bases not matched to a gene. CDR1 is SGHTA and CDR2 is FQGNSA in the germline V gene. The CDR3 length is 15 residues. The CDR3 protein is CASSTRSGGAYEQYF. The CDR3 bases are TGTGCCAGCAGCACCCGTAGCGGGGGGGCCTACGAGCAGTACTTC.

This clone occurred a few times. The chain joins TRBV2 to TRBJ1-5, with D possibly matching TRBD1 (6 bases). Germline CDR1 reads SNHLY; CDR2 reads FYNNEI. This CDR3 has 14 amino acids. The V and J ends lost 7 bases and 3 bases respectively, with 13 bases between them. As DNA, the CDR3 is TGTGCCAGCACCAAGGACAGCTACAATCAGCCCCAGCATTTT. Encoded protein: CASTKDSYNQPQHF.

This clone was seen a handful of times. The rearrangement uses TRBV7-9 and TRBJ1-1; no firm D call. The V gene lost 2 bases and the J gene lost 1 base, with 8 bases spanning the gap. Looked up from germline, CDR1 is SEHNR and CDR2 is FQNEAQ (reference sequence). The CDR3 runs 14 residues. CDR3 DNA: TGTGCCAGCAGCTTATCGGCAGGGAACACTGAAGCTTTCTTT. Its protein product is CASSLSAGNTEAFF.

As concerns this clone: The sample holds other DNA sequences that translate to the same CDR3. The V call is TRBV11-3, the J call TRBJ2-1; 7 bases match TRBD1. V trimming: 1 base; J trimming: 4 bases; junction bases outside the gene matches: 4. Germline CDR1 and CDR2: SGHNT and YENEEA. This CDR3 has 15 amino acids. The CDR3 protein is CASSLAGGSYNEQFF. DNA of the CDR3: TGTGCCAGCAGCTTAGCAGGGGGATCTTACAATGAGCAGTTCTTC.

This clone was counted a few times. As DNA, the CDR3 is TGTGCCACCAGCAGCGGCGGACAGGGAGAATCTCGCGAGCAGTACTTC. Translating it yields CATSSGGQGESREQYF. The chain combines TRBV15 with TRBJ2-7, with 8 nucleotides matching TRBD1. CDR3 length equals 16 residues. Germline V gene sequence: CDR1 LNHNV, CDR2 YYDKDF (reference sequence). Trimming took 3 bases from V and 6 from J; bases not matched to a gene: 13.

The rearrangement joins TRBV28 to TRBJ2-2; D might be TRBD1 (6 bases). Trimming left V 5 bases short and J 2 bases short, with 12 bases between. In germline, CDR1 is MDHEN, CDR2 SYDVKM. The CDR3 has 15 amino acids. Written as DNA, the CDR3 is TGTGCCAGCAGTAGAACGGGACATAACACCGGGGAGCTGTTTTTT. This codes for CASSRTGHNTGELFF.

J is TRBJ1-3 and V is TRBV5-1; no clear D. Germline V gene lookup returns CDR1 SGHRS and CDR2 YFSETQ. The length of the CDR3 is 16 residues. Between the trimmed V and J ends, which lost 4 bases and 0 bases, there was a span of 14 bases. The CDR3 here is CASSPNGPSSGNTIYF. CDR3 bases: TGCGCCAGCAGCCCCAATGGGCCTTCCTCTGGAAACACCATATATTTT. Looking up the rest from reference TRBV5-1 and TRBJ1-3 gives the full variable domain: KAGVTQTPRYLIKTRGQQVTLSCSPISGHRSVSWYQQTPGQGLQFLFEYFSETQRNKGNFPGRFSGRQFSNSRSEMNVSTLELGDSALYLCASSPNGPSSGNTIYFGEGSWLTVV.

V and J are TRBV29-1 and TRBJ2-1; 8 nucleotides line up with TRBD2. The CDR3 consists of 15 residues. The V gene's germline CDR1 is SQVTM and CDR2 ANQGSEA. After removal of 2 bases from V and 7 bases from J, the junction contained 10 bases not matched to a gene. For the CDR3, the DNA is TGCAGCGTTGAAAGACGGACTAGCTTAAGGAATGAGCAGTTCTTC. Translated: CSVERRTSLRNEQFF.

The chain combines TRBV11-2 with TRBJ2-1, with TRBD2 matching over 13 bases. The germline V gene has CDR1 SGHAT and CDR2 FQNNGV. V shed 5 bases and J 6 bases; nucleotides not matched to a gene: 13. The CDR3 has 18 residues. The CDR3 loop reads CASSPRGTSGISPNEQFF. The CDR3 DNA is TGTGCCAGCAGCCCCCGTGGGACTAGCGGGATATCCCCCAATGAGCAGTTCTTC.

CDR3 sequence (DNA): TGTGCCAGCAGTAGAAGTCCCGGGGCTGGAAACACCATATATTTT. As protein: CASSRSPGAGNTIYF. The rearrangement joins TRBV6-5 to TRBJ1-3; unclear D gene. The CDR3 runs to 15 residues. In germline, CDR1 is MNHEY, CDR2 SVGAGI. V was trimmed by 5 bases and J by 2 bases, leaving 13 bases between them.

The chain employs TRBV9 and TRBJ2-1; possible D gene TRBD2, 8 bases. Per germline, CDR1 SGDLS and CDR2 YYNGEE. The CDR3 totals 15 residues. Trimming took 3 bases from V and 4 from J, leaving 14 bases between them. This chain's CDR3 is CASSAGGGRYNEQFF. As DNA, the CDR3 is TGTGCCAGCAGCGCGGGAGGGGGCCGATACAATGAGCAGTTCTTC.